This T cell receptor beta chain was sequenced during a study of blood T cell repertoires in COVID-19. Study-wide background: Acute and convalescent COVID-19 specimens originated in the United States, Italy and Spain.

This CDR3 is built from 11 residues. In germline, CDR1 is SEHNR, CDR2 FQNEAQ (reference sequence). Trimming pared 8 bases from V and 9 bases from J, leaving 11 bases between. Measured with immunoSEQ multiplex PCR; TCRdb has only the in-frame clones, and not every one. Of tens of thousands of clones in the sample, 87% are singletons; the top ten hold roughly 15%. The sample was peripheral blood. This rearrangement joins TRBV7-9 to TRBJ2-1; possibly TRBD1 for D (6 bases). The receptor comes from a human donor in a cohort sampled during active COVID-19. CDR3 DNA sequence: TGTGCCAGCGCCCCAGGGGTTGAGCAGTTCTTC. This codes for CASAPGVEQFF. The variable domain in full, completed from reference TRBV7-9 and TRBJ2-1, reads DTGVSQNPRHKITKRGQNVTFRCDPISEHNRLYWYRQTLGQGPEFLTYFQNEAQLEKSRLLSDRFSAERPKGSFSTLEIQRTEQGDSAMYLCASAPGVEQFFGPGTRLTVL.